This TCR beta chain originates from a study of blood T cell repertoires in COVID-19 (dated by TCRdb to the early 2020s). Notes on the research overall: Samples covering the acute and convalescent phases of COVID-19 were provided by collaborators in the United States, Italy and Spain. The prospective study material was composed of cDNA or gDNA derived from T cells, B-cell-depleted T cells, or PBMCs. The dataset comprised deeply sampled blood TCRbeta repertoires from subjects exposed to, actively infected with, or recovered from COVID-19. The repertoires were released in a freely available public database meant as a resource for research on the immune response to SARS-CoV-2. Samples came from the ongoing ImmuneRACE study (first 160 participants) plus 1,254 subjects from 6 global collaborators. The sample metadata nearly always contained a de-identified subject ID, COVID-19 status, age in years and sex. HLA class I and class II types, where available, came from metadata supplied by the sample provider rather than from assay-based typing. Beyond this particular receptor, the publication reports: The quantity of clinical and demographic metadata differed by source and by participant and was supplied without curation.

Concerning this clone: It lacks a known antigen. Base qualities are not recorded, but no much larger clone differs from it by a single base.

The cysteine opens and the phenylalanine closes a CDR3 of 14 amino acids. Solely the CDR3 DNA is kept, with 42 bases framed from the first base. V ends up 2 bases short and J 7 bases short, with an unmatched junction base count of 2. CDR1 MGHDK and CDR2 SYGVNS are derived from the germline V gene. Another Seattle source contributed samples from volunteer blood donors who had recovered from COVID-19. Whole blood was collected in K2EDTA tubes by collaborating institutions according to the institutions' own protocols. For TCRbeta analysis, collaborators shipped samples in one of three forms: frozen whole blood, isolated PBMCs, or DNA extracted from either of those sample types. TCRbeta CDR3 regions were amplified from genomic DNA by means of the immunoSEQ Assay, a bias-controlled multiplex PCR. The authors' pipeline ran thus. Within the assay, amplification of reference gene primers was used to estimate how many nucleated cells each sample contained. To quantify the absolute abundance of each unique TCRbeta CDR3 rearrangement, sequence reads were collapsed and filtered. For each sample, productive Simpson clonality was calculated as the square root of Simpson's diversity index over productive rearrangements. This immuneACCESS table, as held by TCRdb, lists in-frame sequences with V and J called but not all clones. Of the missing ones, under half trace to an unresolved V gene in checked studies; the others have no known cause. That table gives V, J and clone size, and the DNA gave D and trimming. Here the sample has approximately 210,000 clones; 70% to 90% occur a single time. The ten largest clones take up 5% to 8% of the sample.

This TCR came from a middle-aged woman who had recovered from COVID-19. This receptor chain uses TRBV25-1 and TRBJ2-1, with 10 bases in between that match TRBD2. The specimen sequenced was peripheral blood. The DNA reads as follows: TGTGCCAGCAGTGAAGCTAGCGGGAGAAATGAGCAGTTCTTC. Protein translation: CASSEASGRNEQFF.